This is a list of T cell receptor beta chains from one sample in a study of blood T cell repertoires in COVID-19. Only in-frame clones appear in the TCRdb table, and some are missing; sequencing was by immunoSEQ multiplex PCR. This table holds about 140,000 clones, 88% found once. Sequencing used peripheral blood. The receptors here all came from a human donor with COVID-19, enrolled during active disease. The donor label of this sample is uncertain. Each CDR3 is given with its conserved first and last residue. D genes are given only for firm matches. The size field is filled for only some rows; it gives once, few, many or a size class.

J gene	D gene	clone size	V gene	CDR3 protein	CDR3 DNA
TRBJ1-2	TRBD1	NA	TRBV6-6	CASSSPDRWYYGYTF	TGTGCCAGCAGTTCCCCGGACAGGTGGTACTATGGCTACACCTTC
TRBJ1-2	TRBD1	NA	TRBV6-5	CASSRTGGYDYGYTF	TGTGCCAGCAGTCGGACAGGGGGGTACGATTATGGCTACACCTTC
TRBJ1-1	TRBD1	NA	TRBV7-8	CASSLARQGGNLEAFF	TGTGCCAGCAGCTTAGCCCGACAGGGTGGAAATTTAGAAGCTTTCTTT
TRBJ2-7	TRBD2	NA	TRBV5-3	CARIKPSGGIYEQYF	TGTGCCAGAATCAAACCTAGCGGGGGCATCTACGAGCAGTACTTC
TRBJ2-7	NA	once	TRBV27	CASSPTTATYEQYF	TGTGCCAGCAGTCCGACGACAGCCACCTACGAGCAGTACTTC
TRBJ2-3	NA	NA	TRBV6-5	CASTAGLASGTQYF	TGTGCCAGCACCGCGGGACTGGCTTCGGGTACGCAGTATTTT
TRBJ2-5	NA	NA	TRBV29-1	CSVDGGQETQYF	TGCAGCGTTGACGGCGGACAAGAGACCCAGTACTTC
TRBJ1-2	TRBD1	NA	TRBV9	CASSVLRTGEFYGYTF	TGTGCCAGCAGCGTATTGAGGACAGGCGAATTCTATGGCTACACCTTC
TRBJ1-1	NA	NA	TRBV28	CASRNPGNTEAFF	TGTGCCAGCCGGAACCCAGGGAACACTGAAGCTTTCTTT
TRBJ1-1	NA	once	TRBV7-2	CASSLYGGMNTEAFF	TGTGCCAGCAGCTTATACGGGGGAATGAACACTGAAGCTTTCTTT
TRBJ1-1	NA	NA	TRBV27	CASSLLVRGNTEAFF	TGTGCCAGCAGTTTATTGGTGCGGGGGAACACTGAAGCTTTCTTT
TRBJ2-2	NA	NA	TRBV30	CAWSWGHTGELFF	TGTGCCTGGAGTTGGGGACATACCGGGGAGCTGTTTTTT
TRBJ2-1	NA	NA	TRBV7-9	CASSLLTGIVNEQFF	TGTGCCAGCAGCTTATTGACAGGAATTGTCAACGAGCAGTTCTTC
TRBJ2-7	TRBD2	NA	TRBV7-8	CASSFNRDYRSYEQYF	TGTGCCAGCAGCTTCAACCGGGACTACCGATCCTACGAGCAGTACTTC
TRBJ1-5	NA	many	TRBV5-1	CASSLNPGQEPQHF	TGCGCCAGCAGCTTGAACCCAGGGCAGGAGCCCCAGCATTTT
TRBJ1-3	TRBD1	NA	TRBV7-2	CASSIRTGGGNTIYF	TGTGCCAGCAGCATCCGGACAGGGGGTGGAAACACCATATATTTT
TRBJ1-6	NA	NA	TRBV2	CASSGGRDSPLHF	TGTGCCAGCAGTGGGGGCAGGGATTCACCCCTCCACTTT
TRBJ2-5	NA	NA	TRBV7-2	CASRDSGLGAQYF	TGTGCCAGCAGAGATAGCGGTTTGGGGGCCCAGTACTTC
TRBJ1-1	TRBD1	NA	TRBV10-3	CAISAGRGMDTEAFF	TGTGCCATCAGTGCTGGCAGGGGGATGGACACTGAAGCTTTCTTT
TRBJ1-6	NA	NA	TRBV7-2	CASSSTGGDSPLHF	TGTGCCAGCAGCTCGACAGGCGGCGATTCACCCCTCCACTTT
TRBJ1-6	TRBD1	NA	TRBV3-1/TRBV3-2	CASSRDRGPNSPLHF	TGTGCCAGCAGCCGCGACAGGGGGCCCAATTCACCCCTCCACTTT
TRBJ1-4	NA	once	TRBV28	CASSDSTNWEKLFF	TGTGCCAGCAGCGACAGTACCAATTGGGAAAAACTGTTTTTT
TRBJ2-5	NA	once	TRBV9	CASSGSGAVETQYF	TGTGCCAGCAGCGGTTCCGGAGCGGTGGAGACCCAGTACTTC
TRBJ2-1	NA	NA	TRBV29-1	CSVGGGGAGHSYNEQFF	TGCAGCGTTGGTGGTGGGGGGGCTGGGCACTCCTACAATGAGCAGTTCTTC
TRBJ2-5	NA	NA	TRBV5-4	CASRPRNRGQETQYF	TGTGCCAGCAGGCCGCGGAACCGGGGGCAAGAGACCCAGTACTTC
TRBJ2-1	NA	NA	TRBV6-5	CASRTGWGEQFF	TGTGCCAGCAGAACGGGATGGGGTGAGCAGTTCTTC
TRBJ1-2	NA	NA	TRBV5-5	CASSALLGGQGYGYTF	TGTGCCAGCAGCGCCCTATTGGGGGGGCAAGGCTATGGCTACACCTTC
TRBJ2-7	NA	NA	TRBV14	CAGSQDSTALYEQYF	TGTGCCGGCAGCCAAGATAGTACAGCACTCTACGAGCAGTACTTC
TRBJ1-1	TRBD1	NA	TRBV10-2	CASSSLRGPSEAFF	TGCGCCAGCAGCTCCCTGAGGGGGCCTAGTGAAGCTTTCTTT
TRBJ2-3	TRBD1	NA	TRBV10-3	CAISVPPGQATDTQYF	TGTGCCATCAGTGTACCTCCGGGACAGGCTACAGATACGCAGTATTTT
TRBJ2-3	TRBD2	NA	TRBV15	CATSPILAGGQDTQYF	TGTGCCACCAGCCCGATTTTGGCGGGGGGGCAAGATACGCAGTATTTT
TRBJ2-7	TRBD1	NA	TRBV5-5	CASSLIRDRGRGEQYF	TGTGCCAGCAGCTTGATTCGGGACAGGGGGCGTGGCGAGCAGTACTTC
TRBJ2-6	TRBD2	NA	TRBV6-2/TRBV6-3	CASSYSRGGVSGANVLTF	TGTGCCAGCAGTTACTCTCGGGGGGGAGTCTCTGGGGCCAACGTCCTGACTTTC
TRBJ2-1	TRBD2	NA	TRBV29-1	CSVEAGGALGNEQFF	TGCAGCGTTGAAGCCGGGGGGGCATTAGGTAATGAGCAGTTCTTC
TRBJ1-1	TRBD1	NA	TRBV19	CASRYRGRGLEAFF	TGTGCCAGTAGATACAGGGGGCGTGGACTTGAAGCTTTCTTT
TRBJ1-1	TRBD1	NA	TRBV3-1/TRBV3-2	CASSQGQLAAFF	TGTGCCAGCAGCCAGGGACAGCTTGCAGCTTTCTTT
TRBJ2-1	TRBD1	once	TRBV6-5	CASITGTANYNEQFF	TGTGCCAGCATAACAGGGACAGCTAATTACAATGAGCAGTTCTTC
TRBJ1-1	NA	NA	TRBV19	CASSGGAVAFF	TGTGCCAGTAGTGGAGGGGCAGTAGCTTTCTTT
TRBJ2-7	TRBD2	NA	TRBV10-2	CASSLAGGSYEQYF	TGCGCCAGCAGCCTAGCGGGGGGCTCCTACGAGCAGTACTTC
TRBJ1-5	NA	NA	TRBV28	CASTHWGSQISNQPQHF	TGTGCCAGCACCCATTGGGGCAGCCAGATTAGCAATCAGCCCCAGCATTTT
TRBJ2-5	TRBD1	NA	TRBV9	CASSVGRRQGALETQYF	TGTGCCAGCAGCGTAGGAAGGAGACAGGGGGCATTGGAGACCCAGTACTTC
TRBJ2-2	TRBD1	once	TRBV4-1	CASSQEGGGQGKLFF	TGCGCCAGCAGCCAAGAAGGGGGGGGACAGGGAAAGCTGTTTTTT
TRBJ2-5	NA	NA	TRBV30	CAWSGGNQETQYF	TGTGCCTGGAGTGGAGGGAACCAAGAGACCCAGTACTTC
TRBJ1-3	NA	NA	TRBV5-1	CASSLAGLENTIYF	TGCGCCAGCAGCTTGGCCGGTCTTGAGAACACCATATATTTT
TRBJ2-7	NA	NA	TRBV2	CASSEGRGDEQYF	TGTGCCAGCAGTGAAGGGCGGGGCGACGAGCAGTACTTC